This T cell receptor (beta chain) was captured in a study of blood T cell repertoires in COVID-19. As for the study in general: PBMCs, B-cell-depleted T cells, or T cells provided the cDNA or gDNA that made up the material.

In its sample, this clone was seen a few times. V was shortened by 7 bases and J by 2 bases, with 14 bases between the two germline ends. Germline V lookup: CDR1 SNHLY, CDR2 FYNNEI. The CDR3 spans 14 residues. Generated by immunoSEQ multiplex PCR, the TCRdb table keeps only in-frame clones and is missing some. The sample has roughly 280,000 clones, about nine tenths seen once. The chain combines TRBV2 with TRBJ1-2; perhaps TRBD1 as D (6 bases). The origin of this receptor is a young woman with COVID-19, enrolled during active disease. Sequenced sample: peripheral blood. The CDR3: CASISGTTNYGYTF. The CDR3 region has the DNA TGTGCCAGCATTTCCGGGACAACGAACTATGGCTACACCTTC.